This T cell receptor (beta chain) was sequenced in a study of blood T cell repertoires in COVID-19. Study-level background: Collection of acute and convalescent COVID-19 samples took place in the United States, Italy and Spain.

TCRdb's copy holds only in-frame clones and misses some; the assay was immunoSEQ multiplex PCR. The sample contains under 35,000 clones, more than 75% of which appear only once. The CDR3 runs to 14 residues. With 2 bases removed from V and 4 bases from J, the gap between germline ends came to 9 bases. The germline V gene encodes CDR1 MNHNY and CDR2 SVGAGI (reference sequence). The TCR was taken from a human donor in a cohort sampled during active COVID-19. The rearrangement links TRBV6-6 to TRBJ2-4; D is undetermined. The sample was peripheral blood. The DNA for the CDR3 is TGTGCCAGCAGTTACGACACAGTAAAAAACATTCAGTACTTC. Protein sequence: CASSYDTVKNIQYF.